The 23 T cell receptor beta chains in this list originate from one sample, sequenced in a study of shared clonotypes between healthy human individuals. Data came from immunoSEQ multiplex PCR; TCRdb stores just in-frame clones and leaves some out. This table holds roughly 2,000,000 clones, about 93% found once. Naive CD8 cells lacked CD45RO and underwent positive selection for CCR7, leaving out terminally differentiated effector memory CD45RA+ cells. The sequencing input was naive CD8+ T cells from PBMCs. The receptor set was obtained from a young man in good health. Some clones in this sample may be carry-over from other donors' samples.

This rearrangement joins TRBV29-1 to TRBJ2-5, with no clear D. With the DNA end fitting TRBJ2-7 better, the J assignment may be wrong. CDR3 length: 13 amino acids. CDR1 and CDR2 from the germline V gene are SQVTM and ANQGSEA. The CDR3 sequence is CSVDGPSSYEQYF. The CDR3 nucleotides are TGCAGCGTTGACGGCCCCTCATCCTACGAGCAGTACTTC.

CDR3 nucleotide sequence: TGTGCCAGCAGCTTAGATGGGGCAAGGAGCAGCGAGCAGTACTTC. Its translation: CASSLDGARSSEQYF. The rearrangement joins TRBV7-3 to TRBJ2-7; maybe TRBD1 (5 bases). The germline gives CDR1 SGHTA, CDR2 FQGTGA. Trimming stripped 2 bases from V and 6 bases from J, with 17 bases between. CDR3 length: 15 amino acids.

V is TRBV19 and J is TRBJ2-2, with D tentatively TRBD1 (5 bases). The CDR3 has 14 residues. Germline CDR1 is LNHDA and CDR2 is SQIVND (reference sequence). V lost 5 bases to trimming and J lost 1 base, with 8 bases between them. CDR3 DNA sequence: TGTGCCAGTAGTTCCACAGGGAACACCGGGGAGCTGTTTTTT. Amino acids: CASSSTGNTGELFF.

For this clone: The sample carries other DNA sequences with the same CDR3. The V and J genes are TRBV28 and TRBJ1-5; D ambiguous. V gave up 3 bases and J gave up 6 bases, with 3 bases separating them. The CDR3 covers 11 residues. Germline V gives CDR1 MDHEN, CDR2 SYDVKM. The CDR3 region is CASSFPQPQHF. The CDR3 bases are TGTGCCAGCAGTTTTCCTCAGCCCCAGCATTTT.

This rearrangement joins TRBV19 to TRBJ2-1; 11 bases are a match to TRBD1. The V and J ends lost 5 bases and 7 bases, in that order; junction bases with no gene match: 10. The CDR3 totals 16 residues. CDR1 and CDR2 from the germline V gene are LNHDA and SQIVND (reference sequence). In DNA, the CDR3 is TGTGCCAGTAGTCCGCGGGACAGGGGGTTTGGGAATGAGCAGTTCTTC. Translating gives CASSPRDRGFGNEQFF.

V and J are TRBV13 and TRBJ2-7; 7 bases are shared with TRBD2. The V segment lost 2 bases and the J segment 7 bases; nucleotides outside the gene matches: 11. The CDR3 length is 15 residues. The germline V gene encodes CDR1 PRHDT and CDR2 FYEKMQ (reference sequence). The CDR3 loop is CASSLSGGPQWEQYF. In nucleotides, the CDR3 is TGTGCCAGCAGCTTATCGGGAGGCCCTCAATGGGAGCAGTACTTC.

The chain couples TRBV30 to TRBJ2-7, with D possibly being TRBD1 (5 bases). Trimming took 0 bases from V and 2 from J, leaving 8 bases between them. This CDR3 region has 13 residues. CDR1 and CDR2 from the germline V gene are GTSNPN and SVGIG (reference sequence). CDR3 coding DNA: TGTGCCTGGAGTGTGACAGTCACCTACGAGCAGTACTTC. This codes for CAWSVTVTYEQYF. Variable domain in full (rest from reference TRBV30 and TRBJ2-7): SQTIHQWPATLVQPVGSPLSLECTVEGTSNPNLYWYRQAAGRGLQLLFYSVGIGQISSEVPQNLSASRPQDRQFILSSKKLLLSDSGFYLCAWSVTVTYEQYFGPGTRLTVT.

The J gene is TRBJ1-2, the V gene TRBV9, with 7 positions matching TRBD1. The CDR3 runs 16 residues. Germline trimming cut 3 bases from V and 8 bases from J; bases unmatched to any gene: 16. CDR1 is SGDLS and CDR2 is YYNGEE in the germline V gene. The CDR3 is CASSGGTASPNWGYTF. The CDR3, as DNA: TGTGCCAGCAGCGGAGGGACAGCCTCCCCGAATTGGGGCTACACCTTC. The whole variable domain, remainder taken from reference TRBV9 and TRBJ1-2, is DSGVTQTPKHLITATGQRVTLRCSPRSGDLSVYWYQQSLDQGLQFLIQYYNGEERAKGNILERFSAQQFPDLHSELNLSSLELGDSALYFCASSGGTASPNWGYTFGSGTRLTVV.

The chain links TRBV27 to TRBJ2-7; weak D call: TRBD2 (6 bases). The CDR3 covers 14 residues. The V and J ends lost 5 bases and 8 bases respectively, with 19 bases between them. Looked up from germline, CDR1 is MNHEY and CDR2 is SMNVEV (reference sequence). Written as DNA, the CDR3 is TGTGCCAGCAGTCCACTCGGGGGAGGAGAAAAGCAGTACTTC. It specifies CASSPLGGGEKQYF.

V is TRBV28 and J is TRBJ2-2; 7 bases agree with TRBD2. CDR3 size: 15 residues. The J segment lost 8 bases and the V segment lost 6 bases, leaving 12 bases of the junction unmatched. Per the germline V gene, CDR1 is MDHEN and CDR2 is SYDVKM. This CDR3 is CASRSPGLLGGELFF. The CDR3 DNA reads as TGTGCCAGCAGATCCCCGGGACTATTAGGTGGGGAGCTGTTTTTT.

In nucleotides, the CDR3 is TGTGCCAGCAGCTTGGTCGGCGAGAACACTGAAGCTTTCTTT. This sequence encodes CASSLVGENTEAFF. The rearrangement links TRBV7-6 to TRBJ1-1; D not resolved. The CDR3 has 14 amino acids. Trimming shortened V by 3 bases and J by 1 base, and 9 bases separated the two germline ends. Germline CDR1 is SGHVS and CDR2 is FNYEAQ.

The rearrangement uses TRBV19 and TRBJ2-6; D remains ambiguous. The ends were cut back, 3 bases at V and 5 bases at J, with 8 bases in the middle. Per the germline V gene, CDR1 is LNHDA and CDR2 is SQIVND (reference sequence). This CDR3 has 14 amino acids. CDR3 nucleotide sequence: TGTGCCAGTAGTATCGGGCAGAGGGCCAACGTCCTGACTTTC. Its translation is CASSIGQRANVLTF.

J is TRBJ2-5 and V is TRBV11-2; D is undetermined. The CDR3 length is 14 residues. Trimming stripped 1 base from V and 3 bases from J, with 9 bases between. The germline CDR1 and CDR2 sequences are SGHAT and FQNNGV. In nucleotides, the CDR3 is TGTGCCAGCAGCTTAGGATCTCCTAAAGAGACCCAGTACTTC. Translated: CASSLGSPKETQYF.

This chain joins TRBV4-3 and TRBJ2-7; D unclear. Trimming shortened V by 0 bases and J by 1 base, and 10 bases separated the two germline ends. From germline, CDR1 is LGHNA and CDR2 YSLEER. The CDR3 is made up of 15 amino acids. The CDR3 reads CASSQDPTISYEQYF. Written as DNA, the CDR3 is TGCGCCAGCAGCCAAGATCCCACGATTTCCTACGAGCAGTACTTC.

The chain carries TRBV30 and TRBJ2-2; D uncertain. Looked up from germline, CDR1 is GTSNPN and CDR2 is SVGIG (reference sequence). This CDR3 has 17 residues. With 0 bases removed from V and 1 base from J, the gap between germline ends came to 15 bases. CDR3 region: CAWSVPPRLVNTGELFF. The CDR3 DNA follows: TGTGCCTGGAGTGTACCCCCAAGACTGGTGAACACCGGGGAGCTGTTTTTT.

The chain employs TRBV6-1 and TRBJ2-5; D might be TRBD1 or TRBD2, each matching 5 bases. This CDR3 is 13 amino acids long. V was trimmed by 7 bases and J by 5 bases, leaving 14 bases between them. Per the germline V gene, CDR1 is MNHNS and CDR2 is SASEGT. CDR3 sequence: CASTGDWGETQYF. In nucleotides, the CDR3 is TGTGCCAGCACTGGTGACTGGGGGGAGACCCAGTACTTC.

A word on this clone: The same CDR3 also results from other DNA sequences found in this sample. The chain carries TRBV27 and TRBJ2-7, with D unresolved. Germline values: CDR1 MNHEY, CDR2 SMNVEV (reference sequence). This CDR3 is built from 14 residues. The V and J ends lost 2 bases and 2 bases respectively, with 10 bases between them. The CDR3 coding sequence is TGTGCCAGCAGTTTACTAGACTCTACCTACGAGCAGTACTTC. It yields the protein CASSLLDSTYEQYF.

The rearrangement uses TRBV2 and TRBJ2-7, with TRBD2 identical over 10 bases. Trimming removed 1 base from V and 2 bases from J; junction bases left unmatched: 5. Germline CDR1 and CDR2: SNHLY and FYNNEI. The CDR3 spans 16 residues. DNA for the CDR3: TGTGCCAGCAGTGAAGGGCTAGCGGGAGCTACCTACGAGCAGTACTTC. Amino acid sequence: CASSEGLAGATYEQYF.

The chain combines TRBV13 with TRBJ1-4, with 10 bases matching TRBD1. With 5 bases clipped from V and 7 bases from J, the junction kept 7 bases outside the gene matches. Germline loops: CDR1 PRHDT, CDR2 FYEKMQ (reference sequence). There are 15 residues in the CDR3. The CDR3 here is CASSPPGQGTEKLFF. The CDR3 nucleotides are TGTGCCAGCAGCCCGCCGGGACAGGGGACTGAAAAACTGTTTTTT.

The chain recombines TRBV27 with TRBJ2-7; 7 bases align to TRBD2. The CDR3 is 14 residues long. Germline V lookup: CDR1 MNHEY, CDR2 SMNVEV (reference sequence). V shed 2 bases, J shed 3 bases, and the junction held 4 bases outside the gene matches. CDR3 region: CASSLRGVYYEQYF. The CDR3 DNA reads TGTGCCAGCAGTTTACGGGGGGTATACTACGAGCAGTACTTC.

This rearrangement joins TRBV10-3 to TRBJ2-3; D may be TRBD2 (6 bases). Trimming shortened V by 2 bases and J by 6 bases, and 9 bases separated the two germline ends. Germline CDR1 reads ENHRY; CDR2 reads SYGVKD. The CDR3 extends over 13 amino acids. CDR3 amino acids: CAISEGGRDTQYF. In nucleotides, the CDR3 is TGTGCCATCAGTGAGGGAGGGAGGGATACGCAGTATTTT.

The V and J genes are TRBV7-8 and TRBJ2-3; tentative D call: TRBD2 (5 bases). Trimming shortened V by 5 bases and J by 6 bases, and 24 bases separated the two germline ends. This CDR3 is built from 17 residues. In germline, CDR1 is SGHVS, CDR2 FQNEAQ. The CDR3 is CASSAGGLTLAQDTQYF. The CDR3 DNA reads as TGTGCCAGCAGCGCTGGCGGCCTAACTCTAGCCCAGGATACGCAGTATTTT. The variable domain in full, with the rest retrieved from reference TRBV7-8 and TRBJ2-3, is GAGVSQSPRYKVAKRGQDVALRCDPISGHVSLFWYQQALGQGPEFLTYFQNEAQLDKSGLPSDRFFAERPEGSVSTLKIQRTQQEDSAVYLCASSAGGLTLAQDTQYFGPGTRLTVL.

The chain uses TRBV4-1 and TRBJ2-2; 7 nucleotides align to TRBD1. This CDR3 has 17 residues. Germline values: CDR1 MGHRA, CDR2 YSYEKL. After removal of 8 bases from V and 0 bases from J, the junction contained 12 bases not matched to a gene. CDR3 DNA: TGCGCCAGCCTACCTTCCTTCAGGGGGACGAACACCGGGGAGCTGTTTTTT. Translated: CASLPSFRGTNTGELFF.